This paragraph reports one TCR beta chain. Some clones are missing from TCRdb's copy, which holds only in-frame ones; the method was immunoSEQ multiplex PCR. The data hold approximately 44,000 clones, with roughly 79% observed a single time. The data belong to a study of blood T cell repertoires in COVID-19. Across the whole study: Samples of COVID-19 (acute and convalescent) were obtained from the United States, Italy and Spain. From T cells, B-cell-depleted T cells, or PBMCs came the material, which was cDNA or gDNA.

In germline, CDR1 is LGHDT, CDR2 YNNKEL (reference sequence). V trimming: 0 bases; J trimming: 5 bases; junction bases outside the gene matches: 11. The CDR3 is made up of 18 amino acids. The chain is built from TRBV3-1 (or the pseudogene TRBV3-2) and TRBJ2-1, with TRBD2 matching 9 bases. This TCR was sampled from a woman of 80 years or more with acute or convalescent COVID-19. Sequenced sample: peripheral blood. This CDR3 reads CASSQERRAGGIHNEQFF. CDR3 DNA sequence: TGTGCCAGCAGCCAAGAGAGGCGGGCGGGAGGGATTCACAATGAGCAGTTCTTC.